The 17 T cell receptor beta chains given below trace back to one sample, sequenced in a study of blood T cell repertoires in COVID-19. TCRdb's table, derived via immunoSEQ multiplex PCR, lists solely in-frame clones and lacks some. The table has 250,000 to 350,000 clones, approximately 90% seen once; the top ten hold 3%. Material for sequencing was PBMCs or T cells enriched from blood (not recorded which). These TCRs come from a woman between 50 and 59 years old who had recovered from COVID-19.

The sample holds one count of this clone. This chain uses TRBV7-9 with TRBJ1-5, with 7 positions matching TRBD1. The germline V gene encodes CDR1 SEHNR and CDR2 FQNEAQ (reference sequence). V lost 5 bases to trimming and J lost 2 bases; unmatched junction nucleotides: 6. There are 15 residues in the CDR3. The DNA of the CDR3 is TGTGCCAGCAGCCCGAGTACAGGGGGCAATCAGCCCCAGCATTTT. As protein: CASSPSTGGNQPQHF.

The chain is built from TRBV5-8 and TRBJ2-1; 8 bases align to TRBD1. CDR3 length: 14 residues. CDR1 SGHTS and CDR2 YDEGEE come from the germline V gene. The ends lost 4 bases at V and 9 bases at J; junction bases unmatched: 9. CDR3 sequence reads: CASSPRQGIGEQFF. In DNA form, the CDR3 reads TGTGCCAGCAGCCCCCGACAGGGGATAGGTGAGCAGTTCTTC.

The rearrangement uses TRBV19 and TRBJ1-1; 9 positions agree with TRBD1. The CDR3 length is 12 residues. Trimming took 4 bases from V and 9 from J; bases not matched to a gene: 3. Germline values: CDR1 LNHDA, CDR2 SQIVND (reference sequence). The chain's CDR3 is CASSRQGDKAFF. The CDR3 DNA reads TGTGCCAGTAGTAGACAGGGGGATAAAGCTTTCTTT.

The rearrangement uses TRBV5-5 and TRBJ1-2; D possibly corresponds to TRBD1 (6 bases). Germline CDR1 and CDR2: SGHKS and YYEKEE (reference sequence). The CDR3 length is 14 residues. V lost 2 bases to trimming and J lost 7 bases, with 15 bases between them. The CDR3 DNA reads as TGTGCCAGCAGCTTACAGGGTCCAAATTTTGGCTACACCTTC. Translation: CASSLQGPNFGYTF. The full variable domain, completed using reference TRBV5-5 and TRBJ1-2, is DAGVTQSPTHLIKTRGQQVTLRCSPISGHKSVSWYQQVLGQGPQFIFQYYEKEERGRGNFPDRFSARQFPNYSSELNVNALLLGDSALYLCASSLQGPNFGYTFGSGTRLTVV.

V is TRBV5-4 and J is TRBJ2-5, with TRBD2 identical over 14 bases. V gave up 5 bases and J gave up 5 bases; unmatched junction bases: 5. The germline gives CDR1 SGHNT, CDR2 YYREEE (reference sequence). The CDR3 loop spans 15 amino acids. The CDR3 DNA reads as TGTGCCAGCAGTCAGACTAGCGGGAGGGGGGAGACCCAGTACTTC. This sequence encodes CASSQTSGRGETQYF.

This chain joins TRBV11-2 and TRBJ2-1, with 9 bases identical to TRBD2. With V trimmed by 5 bases and J by 2 bases, 10 bases remained unmatched. Germline V gives CDR1 SGHAT, CDR2 FQNNGV. The CDR3 totals 17 residues. The CDR3 here is CASSSIRTSVTYNEQFF. For the CDR3, the DNA is TGTGCCAGCAGCAGTATCCGGACTAGCGTTACCTACAATGAGCAGTTCTTC.

The chain is built from TRBV2 and TRBJ2-7; perhaps TRBD1 as D (6 bases). The germline V and J ends were trimmed by 1 base and 2 bases, with 12 bases remaining between them. The CDR3 has 15 residues. CDR1 and CDR2 from the germline V gene are SNHLY and FYNNEI. The CDR3 protein is CASSEEQGWTYEQYF. Here the CDR3 DNA reads TGTGCCAGCAGTGAAGAACAGGGTTGGACCTACGAGCAGTACTTC.

The gene calls are TRBV19 and TRBJ2-4; 7 bases fit TRBD1. V gave up 4 bases and J gave up 0 bases; unmatched junction bases: 9. This CDR3 region has 17 residues. Germline lookup yields CDR1 LNHDA and CDR2 SQIVND (reference sequence). The CDR3, as DNA: TGTGCCAGTAGTACCCTCCGACAGGGATCAGCCAAAAACATTCAGTACTTC. It specifies CASSTLRQGSAKNIQYF.

This clone was detected only once. This rearrangement joins TRBV30 to TRBJ1-3; the D gene is possibly TRBD1 (5 bases). Germline loops: CDR1 GTSNPN, CDR2 SVGIG (reference sequence). Between the trimmed V and J ends, which lost 5 bases and 0 bases, there was a span of 14 bases. The CDR3 consists of 15 residues. The CDR3 spells CAWDLQGISGNTIYF. As DNA, the CDR3 is TGTGCCTGGGACCTTCAGGGTATCTCTGGAAACACCATATATTTT.

CDR3 residues: CASSERGLMNTEAFF. The CDR3 DNA reads TGTGCCAGCAGTGAACGGGGGTTGATGAACACTGAAGCTTTCTTT. This chain links TRBV2 with TRBJ1-1, with D possibly being TRBD1 (5 bases). The CDR3 has 15 amino acids. CDR1 SNHLY and CDR2 FYNNEI come from the germline V gene. Trimming took 2 bases from V and 0 from J, leaving 10 bases between them.

This rearrangement joins TRBV9 to TRBJ2-7; TRBD2 is a possible D gene (6 bases). V lost 3 bases and J 0 bases, leaving 28 bases between the germline ends. From germline, CDR1 is SGDLS and CDR2 YYNGEE. This CDR3 region has 20 residues. The CDR3 sequence: CASSDQERVAAGLHSYEQYF. The DNA of the CDR3 is TGTGCCAGCAGCGACCAAGAAAGAGTGGCTGCGGGACTCCACTCCTACGAGCAGTACTTC.

This clone was seen just once. This chain connects TRBV19 to TRBJ1-2, with 7 positions matching TRBD1. Germline trimming cut 5 bases from V and 7 bases from J; bases unmatched to any gene: 13. Germline CDR1 and CDR2: LNHDA and SQIVND (reference sequence). The CDR3 contains 15 residues. The CDR3, as DNA: TGTGCCAGTAGTCCGGAGAGGGGGCGTCTAGCTGGCTACACCTTC. This codes for CASSPERGRLAGYTF.

The V gene is TRBV5-6, the J gene TRBJ2-7; D gene ambiguous. CDR3 length: 11 amino acids. V gave up 3 bases and J gave up 4 bases, with 5 bases separating them. Germline CDR1 SGHDT, CDR2 YYEEEE. CDR3 nucleotide sequence: TGTGCCAGCAGCTCTTCTTACGAGCAGTACTTC. Translating gives CASSSSYEQYF.

The J gene is TRBJ2-1, the V gene TRBV15, with D possibly being TRBD2 (5 bases). Looked up from germline, CDR1 is LNHNV and CDR2 is YYDKDF (reference sequence). Deletions cut 10 bases from V and 9 bases from J, with 16 bases between. This CDR3 is 12 amino acids long. CDR3 loop: CAINDGETEQFF. CDR3 DNA: TGTGCCATCAATGATGGGGAGACTGAGCAGTTCTTC.

This clone has ten or more counts. The chain links TRBV3-1 (or the pseudogene TRBV3-2) to TRBJ1-2; 11 bases agree with TRBD1. The CDR3 is 14 amino acids. J was trimmed by 8 bases and V by 4 bases; bases with no gene match: 6. Germline loops: CDR1 LGHDT, CDR2 YNNKEL (reference sequence). CDR3 coding DNA: TGTGCCAGCAGCCCCGGACAGGGGGCGCGAGGCTACACCTTC. Amino acids: CASSPGQGARGYTF.

This clone appeared a single time. The rearrangement uses TRBV30 and TRBJ1-3; D may be TRBD1 (5 bases). CDR1 is GTSNPN, CDR2 SVGIG, per germline (reference sequence). The CDR3 sequence is 14 residues long. Trimming took 3 bases from V and 2 from J, leaving 11 bases between them. The CDR3 DNA follows: TGTGCCTGGAGAGTGGGGGGACCTGGAAACACCATATATTTT. It yields the protein CAWRVGGPGNTIYF.

The genes are TRBV21-1 and TRBJ1-5; no DNA check was done on the table's D call, TRBD1. TRBV21-1 is a pseudogene locus. The CDR3 has 20 amino acids. The chain's CDR3 is CASSRPGQGEPFPPNQPQHF. The CDR3 region has the DNA TGTGCCAGCAGCAGACCGGGACAGGGGGAGCCTTTCCCACCTAATCAGCCCCAGCATTTT.